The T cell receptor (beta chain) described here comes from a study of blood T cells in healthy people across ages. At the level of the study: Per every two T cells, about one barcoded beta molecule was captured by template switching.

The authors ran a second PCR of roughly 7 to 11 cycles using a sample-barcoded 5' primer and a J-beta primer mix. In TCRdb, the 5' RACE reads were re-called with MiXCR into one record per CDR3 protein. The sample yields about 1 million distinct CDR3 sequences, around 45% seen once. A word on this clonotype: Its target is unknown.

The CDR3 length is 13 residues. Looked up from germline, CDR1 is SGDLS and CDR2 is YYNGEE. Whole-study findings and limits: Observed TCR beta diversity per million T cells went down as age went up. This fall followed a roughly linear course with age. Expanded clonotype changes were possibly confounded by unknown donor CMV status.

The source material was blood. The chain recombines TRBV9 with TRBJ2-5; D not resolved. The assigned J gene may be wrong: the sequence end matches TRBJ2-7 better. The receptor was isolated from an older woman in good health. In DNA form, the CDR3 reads TGTGCCAGCAGCTCCAACGCGGATTACGAGCAGTACTTC. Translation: CASSSNADYEQYF.